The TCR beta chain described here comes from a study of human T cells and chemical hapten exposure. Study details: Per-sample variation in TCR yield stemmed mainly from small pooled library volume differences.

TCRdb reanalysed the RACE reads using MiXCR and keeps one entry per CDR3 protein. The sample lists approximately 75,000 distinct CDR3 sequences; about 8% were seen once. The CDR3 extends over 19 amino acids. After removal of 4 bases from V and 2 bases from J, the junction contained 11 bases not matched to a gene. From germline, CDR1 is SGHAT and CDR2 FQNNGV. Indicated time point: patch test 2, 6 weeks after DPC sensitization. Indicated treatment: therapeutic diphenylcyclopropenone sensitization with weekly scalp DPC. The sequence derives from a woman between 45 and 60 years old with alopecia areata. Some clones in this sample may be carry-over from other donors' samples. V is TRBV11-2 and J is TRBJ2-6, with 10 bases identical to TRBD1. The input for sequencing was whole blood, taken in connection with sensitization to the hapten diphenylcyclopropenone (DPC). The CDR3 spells CASSSIRDRGLAGANVLTF. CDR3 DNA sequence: TGTGCCAGCAGCTCAATCCGGGACAGGGGTCTAGCTGGGGCCAACGTCCTGACTTTC.